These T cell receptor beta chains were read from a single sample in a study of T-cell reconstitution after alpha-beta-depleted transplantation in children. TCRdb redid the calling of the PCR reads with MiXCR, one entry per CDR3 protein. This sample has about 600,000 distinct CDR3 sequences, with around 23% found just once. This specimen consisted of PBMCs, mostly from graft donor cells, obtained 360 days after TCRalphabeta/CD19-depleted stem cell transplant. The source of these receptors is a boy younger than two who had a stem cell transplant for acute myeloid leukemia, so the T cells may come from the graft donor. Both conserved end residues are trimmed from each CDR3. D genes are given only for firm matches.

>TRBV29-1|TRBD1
SVADQGTGGGKAF
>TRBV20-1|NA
SANLFGRDASKNIQY
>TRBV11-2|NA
ASSLEQVRRNEQF
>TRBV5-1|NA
ASSLPPSAGPQGEQF
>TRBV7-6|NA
ASSARQDTQY
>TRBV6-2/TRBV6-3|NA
ASSLTGPRNQPQH
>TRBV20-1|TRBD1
SARDPNPQGSIQY
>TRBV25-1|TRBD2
ASSAYSGGDTDTQY
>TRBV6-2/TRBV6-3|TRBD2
ASGDGGVYNEQF
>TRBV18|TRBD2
ASSLERGGGDTQY
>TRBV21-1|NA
ASSLFRTGAEETQY
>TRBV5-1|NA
ASSGDWAGYT
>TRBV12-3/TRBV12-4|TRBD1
ASSPGQGIHYGYT
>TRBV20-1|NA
SSPGGPHRTDTQY
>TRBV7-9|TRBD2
ASSPLAGNNEQF
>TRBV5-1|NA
ASGEGTTFSTDTQY
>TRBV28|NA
ASSLMGATGEKLF
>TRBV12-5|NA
ASGNREKNTEAF
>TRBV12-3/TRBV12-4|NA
ASRGTRGNEQF
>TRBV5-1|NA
ASSPVYLDGHSYEQY
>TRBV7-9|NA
ASSLGASPHEQF
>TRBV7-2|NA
ASSFGGFPYNEQF
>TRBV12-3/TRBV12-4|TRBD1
ASSPGTGWETQY
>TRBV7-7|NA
ASSLVEGPNEQF
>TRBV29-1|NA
SVERGGSPEAF
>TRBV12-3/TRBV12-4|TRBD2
ASSLRGTSGVFSYEQY
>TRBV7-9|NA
ASSHRDVDTGELF
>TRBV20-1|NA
SARQGADTQY
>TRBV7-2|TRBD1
ASSAGQGWNHEQY
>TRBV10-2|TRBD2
ASNGLAGNGELF
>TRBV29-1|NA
SVARGGGYNEQF
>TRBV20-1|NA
SARDFAGELNTEAF
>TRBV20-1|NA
SAHDRRVGYNEQF